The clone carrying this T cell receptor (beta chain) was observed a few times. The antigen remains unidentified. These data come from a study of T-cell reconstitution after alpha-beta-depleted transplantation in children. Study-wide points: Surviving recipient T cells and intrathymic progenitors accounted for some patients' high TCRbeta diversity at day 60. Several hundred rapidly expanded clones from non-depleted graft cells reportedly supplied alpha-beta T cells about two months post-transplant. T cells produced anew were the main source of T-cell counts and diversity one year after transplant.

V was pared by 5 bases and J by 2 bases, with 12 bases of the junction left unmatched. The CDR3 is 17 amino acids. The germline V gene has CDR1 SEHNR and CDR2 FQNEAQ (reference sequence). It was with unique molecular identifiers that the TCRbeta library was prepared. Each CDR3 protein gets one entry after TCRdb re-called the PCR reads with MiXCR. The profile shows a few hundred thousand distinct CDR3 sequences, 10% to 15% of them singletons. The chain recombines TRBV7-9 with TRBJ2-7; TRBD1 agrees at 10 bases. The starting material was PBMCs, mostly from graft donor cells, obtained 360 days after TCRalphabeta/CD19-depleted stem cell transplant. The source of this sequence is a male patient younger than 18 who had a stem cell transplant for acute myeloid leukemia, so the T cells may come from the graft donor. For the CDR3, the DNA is TGTGCCAGCAGCCGGGACAGGGGACTCAAAGGTACCTACGAGCAGTACTTC. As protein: CASSRDRGLKGTYEQYF. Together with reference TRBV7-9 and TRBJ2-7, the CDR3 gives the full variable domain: DTGVSQNPRHKITKRGQNVTFRCDPISEHNRLYWYRQTLGQGPEFLTYFQNEAQLEKSRLLSDRFSAERPKGSFSTLEIQRTEQGDSAMYLCASSRDRGLKGTYEQYFGPGTRLTVT.